The 31 T cell receptor beta chains reported below all come from one sample, sequenced in a study of T cell responses to AZD1222 COVID-19 vaccine. Here immunoSEQ multiplex PCR was the method, and the copy in TCRdb shows in-frame clones only, minus some. The table has about 140,000 clones, about 90% seen once. The input for sequencing was peripheral blood, taken 28 days after the second AZD1222 dose. These receptors all come from an adult who received the AZD1222 COVID-19 vaccine.

This clone was seen once. The chain joins TRBV6-5 to TRBJ2-1; D not resolved. The V end lost 7 bases, the J end lost 0 bases, and 13 bases lay between the germline ends. This CDR3 has 15 residues. The germline V gene has CDR1 MNHEY and CDR2 SVGAGI. CDR3 nucleotides: TGTGCCAGCACCCAATTCGGTAGCTCCTACAATGAGCAGTTCTTC. Translating gives CASTQFGSSYNEQFF.

The chain joins TRBV19 to TRBJ1-4; D is unresolved. V lost 5 bases, J lost 6 bases, and 10 bases lay in between. The CDR3 spans 13 residues. Germline V CDR1 and CDR2: LNHDA, SQIVND (reference sequence). CDR3 nucleotides: TGTGCCAGTAGTCCCCTTGGGGATGAAAAACTGTTTTTT. This codes for CASSPLGDEKLFF.

The chain links TRBV11-1 to TRBJ2-1; D is unclear. The V gene lost 4 bases and the J gene lost 4 bases, with 11 bases spanning the gap. Germline V gene sequence: CDR1 SGHAT, CDR2 FQDESV (reference sequence). This CDR3 has 14 amino acids. CDR3: CASSSAAYYNEQFF. In DNA form, the CDR3 reads TGTGCCAGCAGCTCAGCAGCGTATTACAATGAGCAGTTCTTC.

The J gene is TRBJ1-2, the V gene TRBV14; TRBD1 is a possible D gene (5 bases). This CDR3 is 14 amino acids long. Between the trimmed V and J ends, which lost 1 base and 7 bases, there was a span of 13 bases. Germline V CDR1 and CDR2: SGHDN, FVKESK. The CDR3 spells CASSQGSRASGYTF. The DNA for the CDR3 is TGTGCCAGCAGCCAAGGGTCCAGGGCTTCTGGCTACACCTTC.

This clone has only one observation. This chain links TRBV6-2 or TRBV6-3 with TRBJ2-7; TRBD1 aligns across 7 bases. The V and J ends lost 0 bases and 5 bases, in that order; junction bases with no gene match: 4. This CDR3 comprises 14 residues. CDR1 is MNHEY, CDR2 SVGEGT, per germline. CDR3 in amino acids: CASSYSDRSHEQYF. The CDR3 DNA sequence: TGTGCCAGCAGTTACTCGGACAGGTCCCACGAGCAGTACTTC.

This chain uses TRBV7-9 with TRBJ1-4; 7 bases match TRBD1. With V trimmed by 1 base and J by 6 bases, 11 bases remained unmatched. Per germline, CDR1 SEHNR and CDR2 FQNEAQ (reference sequence). The CDR3 sequence is 17 residues long. The CDR3 DNA is TGTGCCAGCAGCTTAGTACGATATCGGAGGGGGCATGAAAAACTGTTTTTT. Protein product: CASSLVRYRRGHEKLFF.

The V and J genes are TRBV5-1 and TRBJ1-4; no clear D. V was cut by 4 bases and J by 5 bases, with 15 bases left in between. This CDR3 has 15 amino acids. Per the germline V gene, CDR1 is SGHRS and CDR2 is YFSETQ. In DNA, the CDR3 is TGCGCCAGCAGCGAAAACCCCAATCTAAATGAAAAACTGTTTTTT. This codes for CASSENPNLNEKLFF.

This chain connects TRBV9 to TRBJ1-4; no definite D call. Per germline, CDR1 SGDLS and CDR2 YYNGEE. Trimming pared 0 bases from V and 4 bases from J, leaving 10 bases between. The CDR3 loop spans 15 amino acids. CDR3 in amino acids: CASSVAEGSNEKLFF. CDR3 sequence (DNA): TGTGCCAGCAGCGTAGCTGAAGGAAGTAATGAAAAACTGTTTTTT.

This clone was counted a single time. This chain joins TRBV7-9 and TRBJ2-7; the D gene could be TRBD1 or TRBD2 (6 bases each). The CDR3 is 14 residues long. Germline V gene lookup returns CDR1 SEHNR and CDR2 FQNEAQ (reference sequence). V dropped 6 bases and J dropped 6 bases, with 18 bases sitting between them. The DNA of the CDR3 is TGTGCCAGCAGGTCCTCGGGGGCTGGAGGCGAGCAGTACTTC. The encoded protein is CASRSSGAGGEQYF.

This chain's CDR3 is CASSNSRGSSYEQYF. CDR3 nucleotide sequence: TGTGCCAGCAGCAACAGCCGCGGGAGCTCCTACGAGCAGTACTTC. The chain links TRBV6-5 to TRBJ2-7, with 7 bases that match TRBD2. CDR3 length: 15 residues. V trimming: 6 bases; J trimming: 0 bases; junction bases outside the gene matches: 8. Germline-derived CDR1 and CDR2 are MNHEY and SVGAGI.

The chain combines TRBV6-5 with TRBJ1-5, with D tentatively TRBD1 (5 bases). Germline CDR1 MNHEY, CDR2 SVGAGI. V lost 4 bases, J lost 0 bases, and 10 bases lay in between. The CDR3 runs to 15 residues. This CDR3 reads CASSSKGYSNQPQHF. CDR3 in DNA: TGTGCCAGCAGTTCAAAGGGGTATAGCAATCAGCCCCAGCATTTT.

The chain recombines TRBV28 with TRBJ2-2; D not certain. The length of the CDR3 is 13 residues. V shed 4 bases and J shed 6 bases, with 9 bases lying between them. Germline loops: CDR1 MDHEN, CDR2 SYDVKM. CDR3 region: CASSSAAPGELFF. The CDR3 nucleotides read TGTGCCAGCAGTTCAGCCGCTCCCGGGGAGCTGTTTTTT. The complete variable domain, with remaining parts taken from reference TRBV28 and TRBJ2-2, reads DVKVTQSSRYLVKRTGEKVFLECVQDMDHENMFWYRQDPGLGLRLIYFSYDVKMKEKGDIPEGYSVSREKKERFSLILESASTNQTSMYLCASSSAAPGELFFGEGSRLTVL.

The chain employs TRBV3-1 (or the pseudogene TRBV3-2) and TRBJ2-3; 9 positions agree with TRBD2. Looked up from germline, CDR1 is LGHDT and CDR2 is YNNKEL (reference sequence). The CDR3 runs 15 residues. The ends lost 10 bases at V and 1 base at J; junction bases unmatched: 9. The CDR3 here is CATAPKRGGTDTQYF. For the CDR3, the DNA is TGTGCCACCGCGCCAAAGCGGGGGGGCACAGATACGCAGTATTTT.

This clone was counted once. This sequence joins TRBV10-3 and TRBJ2-7; D possibly corresponds to TRBD1 (5 bases). Trimming removed 10 bases from V and 6 bases from J, with 25 bases in between. CDR3 length: 15 residues. Germline values: CDR1 ENHRY, CDR2 SYGVKD. The CDR3 spells CATSTPGRGSSEQYF. The CDR3 DNA sequence: TGTGCCACCTCTACCCCAGGGCGCGGTTCAAGCGAGCAGTACTTC.

V gene TRBV27 combines with J gene TRBJ1-6, with a weak D call TRBD1 (5 bases). V gave up 6 bases and J gave up 9 bases, with 21 bases separating them. CDR3 length: 16 amino acids. Germline assignment: CDR1 MNHEY and CDR2 SMNVEV (reference sequence). CDR3 sequence reads: CASSPGGSRYSSPLHF. The CDR3 region has the DNA TGTGCCAGCAGCCCCGGGGGGTCTCGTTACAGTTCACCCCTCCACTTT.

The CDR3 nucleotides read TGTGCCAGCAGCTACCGGACAGGGGCCATCCCCCACAATGAGCAGTTCTTC. Its protein is CASSYRTGAIPHNEQFF. The genes are TRBV5-5 and TRBJ2-1, with 9 bases lining up with TRBD1. Germline V gene lookup returns CDR1 SGHKS and CDR2 YYEKEE (reference sequence). The CDR3 is made up of 17 amino acids. The V segment lost 3 bases and the J segment 5 bases; nucleotides outside the gene matches: 12.

The gene calls are TRBV5-6 and TRBJ2-1; a possible D gene is TRBD1 (6 bases). The ends were cut back, 4 bases at V and 7 bases at J, with 15 bases in the middle. Germline CDR1 SGHDT, CDR2 YYEEEE. This CDR3 spans 14 amino acids. This CDR3 is CASSRIRTVNEQFF. CDR3 nucleotide sequence: TGTGCCAGCAGCCGAATCCGGACAGTAAATGAGCAGTTCTTC.

The table lists this clone with a count of one. V is TRBV18 and J is TRBJ2-6; TRBD1 matches 7 bases. This CDR3 is built from 16 residues. The trim removed 3 bases at V and 1 base at J, leaving 3 bases unmatched. The germline V gene encodes CDR1 KGHSH and CDR2 LQKENI. The CDR3 DNA reads TGTGCCAGCTCACCGAACAGGGGATCTGGGGCCAACGTCCTGACTTTC. Amino acids: CASSPNRGSGANVLTF. Looking up the rest from reference TRBV18 and TRBJ2-6 gives the full variable domain: NAGVMQNPRHLVRRRGQEARLRCSPMKGHSHVYWYRQLPEEGLKFMVYLQKENIIDESGMPKERFSAEFPKEGPSILRIQQVVRGDSAAYFCASSPNRGSGANVLTFGAGSRLTVL.

V and J are TRBV3-1 (or the pseudogene TRBV3-2) and TRBJ1-2; D remains unclear. Germline V gives CDR1 LGHDT, CDR2 YNNKEL (reference sequence). V was shortened by 4 bases and J by 1 base, with 10 bases between the two germline ends. The CDR3 spans 14 residues. In nucleotides, the CDR3 is TGTGCCAGCAGCCCCGGAGACAATAACTATGGCTACACCTTC. Its protein product is CASSPGDNNYGYTF.

The V call is TRBV19, the J call TRBJ2-7; D ambiguous. V lost 7 bases, J lost 0 bases, and 13 bases lay in between. The CDR3 covers 14 residues. CDR1 is LNHDA and CDR2 is SQIVND in the germline V gene (reference sequence). The CDR3 region has the DNA TGTGCCAGTATTTACGGGCCTAGCTCCTACGAGCAGTACTTC. This encodes CASIYGPSSYEQYF.

The chain joins TRBV7-9 to TRBJ2-7; D call uncertain. Per germline, CDR1 SEHNR and CDR2 FQNEAQ (reference sequence). This CDR3 has 14 amino acids. The V end was cut by 4 bases, the J end by 1 base, with 11 bases between. CDR3 sequence reads: CASSSPAESYEQYF. The CDR3 nucleotides read TGTGCCAGCAGCTCCCCAGCCGAATCCTACGAGCAGTACTTC.

The sample holds one count of this clone. This rearrangement joins TRBV3-1 (or the pseudogene TRBV3-2) to TRBJ1-2, with D perhaps TRBD1 (5 bases). CDR3 size: 16 residues. Germline V gene lookup returns CDR1 LGHDT and CDR2 YNNKEL (reference sequence). Trimming took 1 base from V and 6 from J, leaving 18 bases between them. The CDR3 DNA sequence: TGTGCCAGCAGCCAAGGCCCGGAGAGGGGAGTGGATGGCTACACCTTC. The encoded protein is CASSQGPERGVDGYTF.

This sequence joins TRBV30 and TRBJ1-4; 8 bases map to TRBD1. This CDR3 has 15 residues. Germline V gene data show CDR1 as GTSNPN and CDR2 as SVGIG (reference sequence). Germline trimming cut 0 bases from V and 8 bases from J; bases unmatched to any gene: 8. The CDR3 reads CAWSVLTGASEKLFF. The CDR3 nucleotides read TGTGCCTGGAGTGTCTTGACAGGGGCGAGCGAAAAACTGTTTTTT.

The chain carries TRBV27 and TRBJ1-2, with unresolved D. Trimming took 5 bases from V and 0 from J, leaving 13 bases between them. The germline CDR1 and CDR2 sequences are MNHEY and SMNVEV (reference sequence). CDR3 length: 15 amino acids. CDR3 region: CASSPLTATNYGYTF. The CDR3 DNA follows: TGTGCCAGCAGTCCCTTGACGGCCACTAACTATGGCTACACCTTC.

The V and J genes are TRBV30 and TRBJ1-4; weak D call: TRBD1 (5 bases). With 2 bases removed from V and 2 bases from J, the gap between germline ends came to 18 bases. The CDR3 consists of 17 residues. In germline, CDR1 is GTSNPN, CDR2 SVGIG (reference sequence). The CDR3 spells CAWSSPDKRDTNEKLFF. The CDR3 DNA sequence: TGTGCCTGGAGTAGCCCGGACAAGCGAGATACTAATGAAAAACTGTTTTTT.

The CDR3 is CASSILGGASGEQFF. DNA of the CDR3: TGTGCCAGTAGTATTTTGGGGGGGGCATCGGGTGAGCAGTTCTTC. The chain joins TRBV19 to TRBJ2-1; maybe TRBD2 (7 bases). The germline CDR1 and CDR2 sequences are LNHDA and SQIVND (reference sequence). Trimming cost V 3 bases and J 9 bases, with 18 bases left between them. This CDR3 has 15 residues.

In this sample, this clone turned up a few times. The rearrangement links TRBV4-1 to TRBJ2-7, with 10 bases identical to TRBD2. From germline, CDR1 is MGHRA and CDR2 YSYEKL. The CDR3 contains 16 residues. Germline trimming cut 4 bases from V and 5 bases from J; bases unmatched to any gene: 11. CDR3 amino acids: CASSLIPSGSIDEQYF. The CDR3 DNA reads as TGCGCCAGCAGCCTCATACCTAGCGGGAGTATCGACGAGCAGTACTTC.

This clone was recorded only once. V gene TRBV2 combines with J gene TRBJ2-3; 11 bases match TRBD2. Germline CDR1 and CDR2: SNHLY and FYNNEI. The CDR3 spans 14 residues. After removal of 7 bases from V and 3 bases from J, the junction contained 3 bases not matched to a gene. The CDR3 region is CASTRLAGTDTQYF. The CDR3 DNA reads TGTGCCAGCACTAGACTAGCGGGGACAGATACGCAGTATTTT.

CDR3 in DNA: TGTGCCAGCAGTGCAGGGGGGGGTGAGCAGTTCTTC. Protein product: CASSAGGGEQFF. The chain recombines TRBV6-4 with TRBJ2-1; D tentatively fits TRBD1 or TRBD2 (7 bases each). Germline V gene lookup returns CDR1 MRHNA and CDR2 SNTAGT. Trimming shortened V by 4 bases and J by 9 bases, and 10 bases separated the two germline ends. The CDR3 length is 12 residues.

Regarding this clone: Just one base apart from a much larger clone, this may be a read error. This sequence joins TRBV7-9 and TRBJ2-7; possibly TRBD1 for D (6 bases). CDR1 and CDR2 (germline): SEHNR, FQNEAQ (reference sequence). With 5 bases removed from V and 3 bases from J, the gap between germline ends came to 8 bases. This CDR3 is built from 12 residues. DNA of the CDR3: TGTGCCAGCAGCGCACAGGGCTACGAGCAGTACTTC. Its translation: CASSAQGYEQYF.

V gene TRBV6-5 combines with J gene TRBJ2-6; D call uncertain. V gave up 6 bases and J gave up 0 bases, with 9 bases separating them. Germline-derived CDR1 and CDR2 are MNHEY and SVGAGI. CDR3 length: 15 amino acids. The CDR3 sequence: CASSRASSGANVLTF. CDR3 DNA sequence: TGTGCCAGCAGCCGCGCCAGCTCTGGGGCCAACGTCCTGACTTTC.